What follows is one T cell receptor beta chain and its context. This specimen comes from a study of immune evolution from preneoplasia to lung adenocarcinoma. V lost 0 bases, J lost 11 bases, and 24 bases lay in between. Germline V gene sequence: CDR1 SGHDT, CDR2 YYEEEE. CDR3 size: 16 residues. Histologic diagnosis was independently verified by two lung pathologists. Data came from immunoSEQ multiplex PCR; TCRdb stores just in-frame clones and leaves some out. Of fewer than 11,000 clones in the sample, 78% are singletons; the top ten hold 4.8%. The source is a person aged 70 to 85 with lung adenocarcinoma. This chain links TRBV5-6 with TRBJ2-7, with D possibly called TRBD1 or TRBD2 (8 bases each). The sequenced sample was FFPE minimally invasive lung adenocarcinoma tissue. The CDR3 region has the DNA TGTGCCAGCAGCTTGGCCCGGACAGGGATCACGCGGGAGGAGTACTTC. Translation gives CASSLARTGITREEYF. Based on the CDR3 plus reference TRBV5-6 and TRBJ2-7, the full variable domain is DAGVTQSPTHLIKTRGQQVTLRCSPKSGHDTVSWYQQALGQGPQFIFQYYEEEERQRGNFPDRFSGHQFPNYSSELNVNALLLGDSALYLCASSLARTGITREEYFGPGTRLTVT.